The next 25 T cell receptor beta chains were all read from a single sample in a study of blood T cells in healthy people across ages. PCR was performed a second time for about 6 to 12 cycles using a sample-barcoded 5' primer and a J-beta primer mix. TCRdb processed the 5' RACE reads anew with MiXCR; each CDR3 protein has one entry. This table holds hundreds of thousands of distinct CDR3 sequences, roughly 21% found once. Sequencing was carried out using blood. Receptors originate from a man between 70 and 80 years old in good health.

This clonotype was seen repeatedly, ten times or more. J is TRBJ2-2 and V is TRBV20-1; tentative D call: TRBD2 (5 bases). Trimming cost V 6 bases and J 5 bases, with 13 bases left between them. This CDR3 region has 13 residues. CDR1 is DFQATT and CDR2 is SNEGSKA in the germline V gene (reference sequence). The CDR3 reads CSAPPRGTGELFF. CDR3 coding DNA: TGCAGTGCCCCCCCCCGCGGGACCGGGGAGCTGTTTTTT.

This clonotype turned up a few times. This CDR3 reads CASSLVVQGYEQYF. The CDR3 DNA sequence: TGTGCCAGCAGCTTGGTAGTACAGGGCTACGAGCAGTACTTC. The chain recombines TRBV11-2 with TRBJ2-5, with D maybe TRBD1 (6 bases). The end of the DNA is better explained by TRBJ2-7, so the J call may be wrong. Per germline, CDR1 SGHAT and CDR2 FQNNGV. CDR3 size: 14 residues.

The chain employs TRBV2 and TRBJ2-2; 10 nucleotides line up with TRBD1. The V gene's germline CDR1 is SNHLY and CDR2 FYNNEI. The CDR3 totals 17 residues. The trim removed 4 bases at V and 6 bases at J, leaving 11 bases unmatched. DNA for the CDR3: TGTGCCAGCAGTGGCCACCAACCGGGACAGGGGCCCGGGGAGCTGTTTTTT. Protein: CASSGHQPGQGPGELFF.

This clonotype was seen a handful of times. The CDR3 loop is CATSGTSGSTGELFF. For the CDR3, the DNA is TGTGCCACCAGTGGGACTAGCGGGAGCACCGGGGAGCTGTTTTTT. This sequence joins TRBV24-1 and TRBJ2-2, with 13 bases identical to TRBD2. The CDR3 totals 15 residues. V was pared by 5 bases and J by 4 bases, with 0 bases of the junction left unmatched. The germline CDR1 and CDR2 sequences are KGHDR and SFDVKD.

The chain combines TRBV28 with TRBJ2-3; maybe TRBD1 (6 bases). Trimming pared 10 bases from V and 3 bases from J, leaving 14 bases between. Germline values: CDR1 MDHEN, CDR2 SYDVKM. The CDR3 sequence is 13 residues long. CDR3 sequence reads: CATNRVWTDTQYF. CDR3 DNA: TGTGCCACTAACAGGGTATGGACAGATACGCAGTATTTT.

This clonotype was observed a few times. The chain joins TRBV11-2 to TRBJ1-1; weak D call: TRBD1 (5 bases). The germline V gene has CDR1 SGHAT and CDR2 FQNNGV. This CDR3 region has 13 residues. V was shortened by 5 bases and J by 4 bases, with 11 bases between the two germline ends. CDR3 sequence reads: CASSHVGGTEAFF. CDR3 bases: TGTGCCAGCAGCCACGTGGGGGGCACTGAAGCTTTCTTT.

The rearrangement joins TRBV20-1 to TRBJ2-5; D perhaps matches TRBD1 (6 bases). The DNA end favors TRBJ2-7, so the J call may be wrong. The CDR3 runs 13 residues. Germline V gene lookup returns CDR1 DFQATT and CDR2 SNEGSKA (reference sequence). CDR3 sequence: CSASRDNDYEQYF. CDR3 in DNA: TGCAGTGCTAGCCGGGACAATGACTACGAGCAGTACTTC.

The chain employs TRBV7-2 and TRBJ2-3; 7 bases are a match to TRBD1. CDR1 is SGHTA, CDR2 FQGNSA, per germline. CDR3 length: 15 amino acids. V shed 5 bases, J shed 1 base, and the junction held 6 bases outside the gene matches. In DNA form, the CDR3 reads TGTGCCAGCAGCAACACAGGGGCGGGCACAGATACGCAGTATTTT. Protein: CASSNTGAGTDTQYF.

This clonotype was detected only a few times. V is TRBV18 and J is TRBJ1-1; D is perhaps TRBD1 (5 bases). Deletions cut 3 bases from V and 4 bases from J, with 12 bases between. The CDR3 length is 14 residues. Germline CDR1 and CDR2: KGHSH and LQKENI. CDR3 residues: CASSPQPGTTEAFF. CDR3 coding DNA: TGTGCCAGCTCACCCCAACCGGGGACCACTGAAGCTTTCTTT.

This rearrangement joins TRBV29-1 to TRBJ2-3, with D hard to call. Germline values: CDR1 SQVTM, CDR2 ANQGSEA. The CDR3 spans 13 residues. Trimming stripped 4 bases from V and 4 bases from J, with 12 bases between. This CDR3 reads CSVVGKYSDTQYF. The DNA for the CDR3 is TGCAGCGTTGTGGGGAAATATTCAGATACGCAGTATTTT.

The chain employs TRBV6-6 and TRBJ2-5; 7 bases line up with TRBD2. With the DNA end fitting TRBJ2-1 better, the J assignment may be wrong. The CDR3 covers 15 residues. In germline, CDR1 is MNHNY, CDR2 SVGAGI (reference sequence). The chain's CDR3 is CASSTGTTSYNEQFF. For the CDR3, the DNA is TGTGCCAGCAGTACCGGGACTACCTCCTACAATGAGCAGTTCTTC.

The chain uses TRBV5-1 and TRBJ2-1, with 10 nucleotides matching TRBD2. CDR3 size: 17 residues. J was trimmed by 7 bases and V by 3 bases; bases with no gene match: 13. Germline values: CDR1 SGHRS, CDR2 YFSETQ. CDR3 sequence: CASSSGAGGPLSNEQFF. DNA for the CDR3: TGCGCCAGCAGCTCGGGAGCGGGAGGGCCGTTAAGTAATGAGCAGTTCTTC.

This clonotype was counted once. This chain uses TRBV5-4 with TRBJ1-1; D ambiguous. CDR3 length: 13 amino acids. V was pared by 3 bases and J by 1 base, with 7 bases between. From germline, CDR1 is SGHNT and CDR2 YYREEE (reference sequence). The CDR3 nucleotides read TGTGCCAGCAGCTCAACAGCGAACACTGAAGCTTTCTTT. Translating it yields CASSSTANTEAFF.

This clonotype appeared a few times. This chain uses TRBV20-1 with TRBJ2-5, with 9 bases matching TRBD1. CDR1 is DFQATT and CDR2 is SNEGSKA in the germline V gene (reference sequence). This CDR3 region has 14 residues. Trimming took 5 bases from V and 4 from J; bases not matched to a gene: 8. The CDR3 DNA sequence: TGCAGTGCTGGGCAGGACAGGGGAAGAGAGACCCAGTACTTC. Encoded protein: CSAGQDRGRETQYF.

Points on this clonotype: Compared with germline, one end of the junction differs, possibly owing to a read error. The V call is TRBV3-1, the J call TRBJ2-5; 10 bases are a match to TRBD2. Germline lookup yields CDR1 LGHDT and CDR2 YNNKEL (reference sequence). The CDR3 contains 13 residues. In DNA, the CDR3 is TGTGCCAGCAGCCGACTAGCGGGCGGGCATCGGTTCTTC. It is translated as CASSRLAGGHRFF.

The V and J genes are TRBV7-3 and TRBJ2-7; D is possibly TRBD2 (6 bases). Germline V gene sequence: CDR1 SGHTA, CDR2 FQGTGA. The CDR3 length is 14 residues. The germline V and J ends were trimmed by 6 bases and 3 bases, with 15 bases remaining between them. In nucleotides, the CDR3 is TGTGCCAGCAGTTCGGAGGCGGGAAACTACGAGCAGTACTTC. Its protein product is CASSSEAGNYEQYF.

The V and J genes are TRBV20-1 and TRBJ1-2, with TRBD1 as a possible D gene (6 bases). Looked up from germline, CDR1 is DFQATT and CDR2 is SNEGSKA (reference sequence). The CDR3 has 13 residues. Trimming took off 3 bases at V and 4 bases at J, with 12 bases between the two ends. CDR3 sequence: CSASAGVSYGYTF. The CDR3 DNA is TGCAGTGCTAGCGCAGGGGTTTCCTATGGCTACACCTTC.

This clonotype has just a few counts. V and J are TRBV6-1 and TRBJ1-5; TRBD1 matches at 8 bases. This CDR3 has 14 residues. V shed 10 bases, J shed 0 bases, and the junction held 5 bases outside the gene matches. Germline V gene lookup returns CDR1 MNHNS and CDR2 SASEGT. The CDR3 region has the DNA TGTGCCACAGCAGGACAGGGTAGCAATCAGCCCCAGCATTTT. Protein: CATAGQGSNQPQHF.

The rearrangement joins TRBV5-1 to TRBJ2-3; 7 nucleotides agree with TRBD2. The trim removed 3 bases at V and 9 bases at J, leaving 13 bases unmatched. Looked up from germline, CDR1 is SGHRS and CDR2 is YFSETQ. CDR3 length equals 15 residues. The CDR3 coding sequence is TGCGCCAGCAGCTCCACCGGTGGGGGGGTAGGGACGCAGTATTTT. Translating it yields CASSSTGGGVGTQYF.

This clonotype was found a few times. A much larger clone differs from this one at a single base, so this may be a read error. This chain joins TRBV4-1 and TRBJ1-4; D is unresolved. The V gene's germline CDR1 is MGHRA and CDR2 YSYEKL. The CDR3 sequence is 13 residues long. Trimming left V 0 bases short and J 6 bases short, with 5 bases between. The CDR3: CASSQDWDEKLFF. The CDR3 DNA follows: TGCGCCAGCAGCCAAGATTGGGATGAAAAACTGTTTTTT.

This clonotype has more than one count but fewer than ten. V and J are TRBV3-1 and TRBJ1-1; D gene uncertain. V dropped 2 bases and J dropped 4 bases, with 2 bases sitting between them. The CDR3 contains 11 residues. CDR1 is LGHDT and CDR2 is YNNKEL in the germline V gene (reference sequence). The CDR3 sequence: CASSQLTEAFF. The CDR3 region has the DNA TGTGCCAGCAGCCAACTCACTGAAGCTTTCTTT.

This clonotype was observed many times. V gene TRBV28 combines with J gene TRBJ2-5, with D possibly matching TRBD2 (5 bases). The DNA end lines up better with TRBJ2-7; the J call may be wrong. The germline gives CDR1 MDHEN, CDR2 SYDVKM. The CDR3 covers 13 residues. CDR3 in DNA: TGTGCCAGCAGTTCCGGGGATACCTACGAGCAGTACTTC. Its translation is CASSSGDTYEQYF.

The chain couples TRBV9 to TRBJ2-3; 9 bases are a match to TRBD2. Germline V gene lookup returns CDR1 SGDLS and CDR2 YYNGEE. The CDR3 spans 17 residues. Trimming cost V 3 bases and J 2 bases; bases outside gene matches: 10. The CDR3 nucleotides read TGTGCCAGCAGCGCTTCGACTAGCGGAGAAGACACAGATACGCAGTATTTT. Translated: CASSASTSGEDTDTQYF.

The chain carries TRBV4-1 and TRBJ2-5; TRBD2 aligns across 8 bases. With V trimmed by 0 bases and J by 3 bases, 3 bases remained unmatched. CDR1 and CDR2 (germline): MGHRA, YSYEKL. This CDR3 comprises 15 residues. CDR3 protein: CASSQDGTREETQYF. For the CDR3, the DNA is TGCGCCAGCAGCCAAGACGGGACTAGAGAAGAGACCCAGTACTTC.

This clonotype was observed a handful of times. The V and J genes are TRBV6-2 or TRBV6-3 and TRBJ1-1, with a weak D call TRBD1 (5 bases). V shed 5 bases and J shed 1 base, with 11 bases lying between them. Germline CDR1 and CDR2: MNHEY and SVGEGT. The CDR3 spans 14 residues. The CDR3 DNA reads TGTGCCAGCAGTGACCGGGACGGGAACACTGAAGCTTTCTTT. Residues: CASSDRDGNTEAFF.